Following are 26 T cell receptor beta chains from one sample sequenced in a study of T cells in localized non-small cell lung cancer. Clones were sequenced by immunoSEQ multiplex PCR, and TCRdb holds only the in-frame ones, with some missing. The sample shows 35,000 to 40,000 clones, approximately 80% of them seen only once. This sample comprised peripheral blood, obtained before any cancer treatment. Source of these receptors: a male donor at least 60 years old with stage III squamous cell lung carcinoma.

The chain is built from TRBV6-4 and TRBJ2-1; tentatively, D is TRBD2 (6 bases). The CDR3 runs 15 residues. Trimming left V 0 bases short and J 6 bases short, with 12 bases between. CDR1 and CDR2 (germline): MRHNA, SNTAGT. The CDR3 DNA sequence: TGTGCCAGCAGTGACTCTGGCGGGGCCTTCAATGAGCAGTTCTTC. Translated: CASSDSGGAFNEQFF.

The sample holds one count of this clone. The V call is TRBV15, the J call TRBJ2-5; a possible D gene is TRBD2 (6 bases). Germline assignment: CDR1 LNHNV and CDR2 YYDKDF (reference sequence). Between the trimmed V and J ends, which lost 4 bases and 3 bases, there was a span of 15 bases. The CDR3 contains 15 residues. As DNA, the CDR3 is TGTGCCACCAGCACGGTCGCGGGACGGGAAGAGACCCAGTACTTC. Its protein product is CATSTVAGREETQYF. Complete variable domain (other parts from reference TRBV15 and TRBJ2-5): DAMVIQNPRYQVTQFGKPVTLSCSQTLNHNVMYWYQQKSSQAPKLLFHYYDKDFNNEADTPDNFQSRRPNTSFCFLDIRSPGLGDTAMYLCATSTVAGREETQYFGPGTRLLVL.

The CDR3 sequence: CASSRSPTAYEQFF. CDR3 DNA: TGTGCCAGCAGTCGGTCCCCAACCGCTTACGAGCAGTTCTTC. This sequence joins TRBV5-8 and TRBJ2-1; D is unresolved. This CDR3 is built from 14 residues. V lost 5 bases and J lost 10, with 19 bases in between. Looked up from germline, CDR1 is SGHTS and CDR2 is YDEGEE.

This sequence joins TRBV7-7 and TRBJ2-1, with 7 bases matching TRBD2. This CDR3 is built from 18 residues. V dropped 0 bases and J dropped 1; count of bases not matched to a gene: 9. CDR1 is SSHAT and CDR2 is FNYEAQ in the germline V gene (reference sequence). The CDR3 sequence: CASSLAPGGGGSYNEQFF. Written as DNA, the CDR3 is TGTGCCAGCAGCTTAGCGCCTGGTGGGGGGGGTTCCTACAATGAGCAGTTCTTC.

This chain uses TRBV7-9 with TRBJ2-7, with D tentatively TRBD2 (6 bases). The V end lost 0 bases, the J end lost 6 bases, and 9 bases lay between the germline ends. Germline V gives CDR1 SEHNR, CDR2 FQNEAQ (reference sequence). The CDR3 is 13 residues long. CDR3 DNA sequence: TGTGCCAGCAGCTTAGCCGGGACTTCCGAGCAGTACTTC. Its translation: CASSLAGTSEQYF. Filled out from reference TRBV7-9 and TRBJ2-7, the complete variable domain reads DTGVSQNPRHKITKRGQNVTFRCDPISEHNRLYWYRQTLGQGPEFLTYFQNEAQLEKSRLLSDRFSAERPKGSFSTLEIQRTEQGDSAMYLCASSLAGTSEQYFGPGTRLTVT.

V usage is TRBV30 and J usage is TRBJ2-5; 14 nucleotides line up with TRBD2. V dropped 5 bases and J dropped 4; count of bases not matched to a gene: 6. CDR3 length: 15 residues. Germline CDR1 reads GTSNPN; CDR2 reads SVGIG (reference sequence). CDR3 loop: CAWATGTSGGETQYF. Written as DNA, the CDR3 is TGTGCCTGGGCTACCGGGACTAGCGGGGGAGAGACCCAGTACTTC. The whole variable domain, filled in from reference TRBV30 and TRBJ2-5, reads SQTIHQWPATLVQPVGSPLSLECTVEGTSNPNLYWYRQAAGRGLQLLFYSVGIGQISSEVPQNLSASRPQDRQFILSSKKLLLSDSGFYLCAWATGTSGGETQYFGPGTRLLVL.

The chain couples TRBV11-2 to TRBJ1-1; TRBD1 matches at 7 bases. Germline V lookup: CDR1 SGHAT, CDR2 FQNNGV. Losses at the gene ends were 5 bases for V and 5 bases for J; bases not matched to a gene: 8. This CDR3 has 14 amino acids. CDR3 sequence: CASSPQGLGTEAFF. The DNA for the CDR3 is TGTGCCAGCAGCCCACAGGGGTTAGGGACTGAAGCTTTCTTT.

The chain recombines TRBV15 with TRBJ2-2; 9 bases are a match to TRBD1. Germline V gives CDR1 LNHNV, CDR2 YYDKDF (reference sequence). The CDR3 runs to 17 residues. V lost 0 bases and J lost 5; bases outside the gene matches: 7. The CDR3 sequence is CATSREEGQGGTGELFF. The CDR3 region has the DNA TGTGCCACCAGCAGAGAAGAGGGACAGGGCGGGACCGGGGAGCTGTTTTTT.

The V gene is TRBV5-8, the J gene TRBJ1-6; TRBD1 matches 7 bases. The CDR3 contains 13 residues. Germline CDR1 is SGHTS and CDR2 is YDEGEE. Unmatched junction bases numbered 4, after V lost 5 bases and J lost 8 bases. CDR3 sequence reads: CASRQGRHSPLHF. Here the CDR3 DNA reads TGTGCCAGCAGACAGGGGAGGCATTCACCCCTCCACTTT. Looking up the rest from reference TRBV5-8 and TRBJ1-6 gives the full variable domain: EAGVTQSPTHLIKTRGQQATLRCSPISGHTSVYWYQQALGLGLQFLLWYDEGEERNRGNFPPRFSGRQFPNYSSELNVNALELEDSALYLCASRQGRHSPLHFGNGTRLTVT.

In DNA form, the CDR3 reads TGTGCCAGCAGCGCCCCCAATGACAGGGTGAACAATCAGCCCCAGCATTTT. Amino acids: CASSAPNDRVNNQPQHF. The rearrangement joins TRBV9 to TRBJ1-5; 7 bases map to TRBD1. CDR3 length: 17 amino acids. V dropped 3 bases and J dropped 3; count of bases not matched to a gene: 12. Looked up from germline, CDR1 is SGDLS and CDR2 is YYNGEE.

The chain carries TRBV14 and TRBJ2-7, with 10 bases matching TRBD1. J was trimmed by 8 bases and V by 5 bases; bases with no gene match: 9. Germline loops: CDR1 SGHDN, CDR2 FVKESK. The CDR3 sequence is 14 residues long. CDR3 nucleotide sequence: TGTGCCAGCAGCGCCGGGACAGGGGTAATTCAGCAGTACTTC. It is translated as CASSAGTGVIQQYF. Using reference TRBV14 and TRBJ2-7 for the parts outside the CDR3, the full variable domain is EAGVTQFPSHSVIEKGQTVTLRCDPISGHDNLYWYRRVMGKEIKFLLHFVKESKQDESGMPNNRFLAERTGGTYSTLKVQPAELEDSGVYFCASSAGTGVIQQYFGPGTRLTVT.

In DNA, the CDR3 is TGTGCCAGCAGCTCTCCCATCCGCACAGATACGCAGTATTTT. It encodes CASSSPIRTDTQYF. The V call is TRBV7-8, the J call TRBJ2-3; D is unresolved. Germline V gene sequence: CDR1 SGHVS, CDR2 FQNEAQ. Trimming removed 4 bases at V and 1 base at J, with 9 bases between. This CDR3 contains 14 residues.

The rearrangement uses TRBV6-5 and TRBJ1-1, with no clear D. This CDR3 has 13 amino acids. Germline values: CDR1 MNHEY, CDR2 SVGAGI. V lost 3 bases and J 0 bases, leaving 5 bases between the germline ends. In DNA, the CDR3 is TGTGCCAGCAGTTATAACCTGAACACTGAAGCTTTCTTT. Protein product: CASSYNLNTEAFF.

The rearrangement joins TRBV5-8 to TRBJ1-6; no clear D. CDR3 size: 13 residues. Trimming stripped 4 bases from V and 10 bases from J, with 12 bases between. Germline CDR1 and CDR2: SGHTS and YDEGEE. In nucleotides, the CDR3 is TGTGCCAGCAGCACCGCTCGCGGGTCACCCCTCCACTTT. Its protein product is CASSTARGSPLHF.

The V call is TRBV18, the J call TRBJ2-7, with 11 bases matching TRBD1. Germline loops: CDR1 KGHSH, CDR2 LQKENI. The CDR3 extends over 14 amino acids. After removal of 6 bases from V and 2 bases from J, the junction contained 3 bases not matched to a gene. The DNA for the CDR3 is TGTGCCAGCTCGCCGGGACAGGGGGCCTACGAGCAGTACTTC. It translates to CASSPGQGAYEQYF.

This clone was counted a few times. This chain's CDR3 is CAWSVRDSNEKLFF. The DNA of the CDR3 is TGTGCCTGGAGTGTACGTGATTCTAATGAAAAACTGTTTTTT. The chain is built from TRBV30 and TRBJ1-4; D is unresolved. This CDR3 region has 14 residues. V dropped 0 bases and J dropped 3 bases, with 8 bases sitting between them. Germline assignment: CDR1 GTSNPN and CDR2 SVGIG (reference sequence).

V usage is TRBV6-6 and J usage is TRBJ2-2; D call uncertain. V lost 2 bases to trimming and J lost 0 bases, with 4 bases between them. This CDR3 has 14 amino acids. The germline V gene has CDR1 MNHNY and CDR2 SVGAGI (reference sequence). The CDR3 region has the DNA TGTGCCAGCAGTTACCGTACGAACACCGGGGAGCTGTTTTTT. Translating it yields CASSYRTNTGELFF.

V gene TRBV5-1 combines with J gene TRBJ2-7, with D perhaps matching TRBD1 (6 bases). Germline V CDR1 and CDR2: SGHRS, YFSETQ. The length of the CDR3 is 15 residues. The V end was cut by 5 bases, the J end by 2 bases, with 17 bases between. The CDR3 coding sequence is TGCGCCAGCAGAGGGGGTTCGGGCCTTACCTACGAGCAGTACTTC. It encodes CASRGGSGLTYEQYF.

The genes are TRBV7-2 and TRBJ1-5; 7 nucleotides align to TRBD1. CDR3 length: 15 amino acids. Losses at the gene ends were 2 bases for V and 5 bases for J; bases not matched to a gene: 6. In germline, CDR1 is SGHTA, CDR2 FQGNSA. The CDR3 sequence is CASSLRTGWHQPQHF. CDR3 bases: TGTGCCAGCAGCTTAAGGACAGGATGGCATCAGCCCCAGCATTTT.

The V gene is TRBV9, the J gene TRBJ2-3, with 7 bases that match TRBD1. After removal of 0 bases from V and 2 bases from J, the junction contained 9 bases not matched to a gene. The CDR3 contains 17 residues. Germline CDR1 and CDR2: SGDLS and YYNGEE. The CDR3 spells CASSVAPGTAATDTQYF. The CDR3 DNA sequence: TGTGCCAGCAGCGTAGCCCCCGGGACAGCAGCCACAGATACGCAGTATTTT.

This clone appeared once. The chain recombines TRBV15 with TRBJ2-7; 7 nucleotides agree with TRBD1. CDR1 and CDR2 (germline): LNHNV, YYDKDF (reference sequence). The junction had 5 bases not matched to a gene; V was cut back by 0 bases and J by 0 bases. This CDR3 is 16 amino acids long. CDR3 region: CATSRELTGASYEQYF. The DNA of the CDR3 is TGTGCCACCAGCAGAGAACTTACAGGGGCCTCCTACGAGCAGTACTTC.

This chain links TRBV7-8 with TRBJ1-1; D is perhaps TRBD1 (5 bases). Germline V CDR1 and CDR2: SGHVS, FQNEAQ. This CDR3 has 14 amino acids. Between the trimmed V and J ends, which lost 1 base and 10 bases, there was a span of 16 bases. CDR3 region: CASSLGQGLFLAFF. CDR3 nucleotides: TGTGCCAGCAGCTTAGGGCAGGGACTTTTCTTAGCTTTCTTT.

V usage is TRBV5-1 and J usage is TRBJ1-1; the match to TRBD1 covers 10 bases. Germline CDR1 SGHRS, CDR2 YFSETQ. The V gene end was trimmed by 3 bases and the J gene end by 5 bases; junction bases not matched to a gene: 7. The CDR3 is 15 residues long. Here the CDR3 reads CASSSPGTGETEAFF. The CDR3, as DNA: TGCGCCAGCAGCTCTCCCGGGACAGGGGAGACTGAAGCTTTCTTT.

V gene TRBV2 combines with J gene TRBJ2-1, with D maybe TRBD2 (6 bases). Trimming cost V 3 bases and J 1 base, with 10 bases left between them. Looked up from germline, CDR1 is SNHLY and CDR2 is FYNNEI. CDR3 size: 15 residues. The CDR3 region is CASSEVGGSYNEQFF. CDR3 sequence (DNA): TGTGCCAGCAGTGAGGTGGGAGGATCCTACAATGAGCAGTTCTTC.

The V gene is TRBV6-5, the J gene TRBJ1-1; 7 bases align to TRBD1. Losses at the gene ends were 6 bases for V and 5 bases for J; bases not matched to a gene: 9. This CDR3 has 14 amino acids. From germline, CDR1 is MNHEY and CDR2 SVGAGI. This chain's CDR3 is CASSKGAVETEAFF. The CDR3 bases are TGTGCCAGCAGCAAGGGGGCGGTGGAAACTGAAGCTTTCTTT.

This chain joins TRBV5-4 and TRBJ2-3; D unresolved. V was clipped by 0 bases and J by 3 bases, with 11 bases between them. CDR1 SGHNT and CDR2 YYREEE come from the germline V gene (reference sequence). CDR3 length: 15 amino acids. CDR3 coding DNA: TGTGCCAGCAGCTTGGATGGATCGGCAACAGATACGCAGTATTTT. It specifies CASSLDGSATDTQYF.